Each of the 15 T cell receptor beta chains below was sequenced from the same sample in a study of blood T cell repertoires in COVID-19. Clones were read by immunoSEQ multiplex PCR, and TCRdb kept only the in-frame ones, dropping some. The sample has 200,000 to 300,000 clones, 86% seen once. The sequencing input was PBMCs or T cells enriched from blood (not recorded which). Receptor source: a woman under 30 who had recovered from COVID-19.

This rearrangement joins TRBV13 to TRBJ1-2, with D perhaps TRBD1 (6 bases). The germline CDR1 and CDR2 sequences are PRHDT and FYEKMQ (reference sequence). The CDR3 loop spans 14 amino acids. Trimming cost V 3 bases and J 1 base, with 9 bases left between them. Here the CDR3 DNA reads TGTGCCAGCAGCTTTAGCAGGGGTAACTATGGCTACACCTTC. Translation: CASSFSRGNYGYTF. Full variable domain (outside the CDR3, taken from reference TRBV13 and TRBJ1-2): AAGVIQSPRHLIKEKRETATLKCYPIPRHDTVYWYQQGPGQDPQFLISFYEKMQSDKGSIPDRFSAQQFSDYHSELNMSSLELGDSALYFCASSFSRGNYGYTFGSGTRLTVV.

CDR3 nucleotide sequence: TGTGCCACCAGCAGAGATGGTCAGGAAACCGGGGAGCTGTTTTTT. The encoded protein is CATSRDGQETGELFF. The chain joins TRBV15 to TRBJ2-2; D is unresolved. Per the germline V gene, CDR1 is LNHNV and CDR2 is YYDKDF (reference sequence). The CDR3 runs 15 residues. With 0 bases removed from V and 5 bases from J, the gap between germline ends came to 10 bases.

The CDR3 is CASSEPQVIPYGYTF. The CDR3 DNA reads as TGTGCCAGCAGTGAGCCCCAGGTCATCCCCTATGGCTACACCTTC. The gene calls are TRBV2 and TRBJ1-2, with D unclear. The CDR3 is 15 amino acids. V shed 3 bases and J shed 4 bases, with 15 bases lying between them. CDR1 is SNHLY, CDR2 FYNNEI, per germline.

J is TRBJ2-3 and V is TRBV6-6; no clear D gene. Looked up from germline, CDR1 is MNHNY and CDR2 is SVGAGI (reference sequence). The CDR3 sequence is 12 residues long. V was trimmed by 2 bases and J by 6 bases, leaving 6 bases between them. The CDR3 region is CASSYPRDTQYF. As DNA, the CDR3 is TGTGCCAGCAGTTACCCACGGGATACGCAGTATTTT.

The rearrangement links TRBV5-5 to TRBJ1-2, with D possibly matching TRBD1 (6 bases). The V gene lost 0 bases and the J gene lost 3 bases, with 15 bases spanning the gap. The V gene's germline CDR1 is SGHKS and CDR2 YYEKEE (reference sequence). The CDR3 runs to 16 residues. The CDR3 DNA is TGTGCCAGCAGCTTGGCTTCTGGGGGCGCAGACTATGGCTACACCTTC. Translation gives CASSLASGGADYGYTF.

The V gene is TRBV4-1, the J gene TRBJ1-5; D gene ambiguous. CDR1 MGHRA and CDR2 YSYEKL come from the germline V gene. Trimming removed 0 bases from V and 1 base from J, with 4 bases in between. The CDR3 sequence is 14 residues long. The CDR3 DNA follows: TGCGCCAGCAGCCAAGATAGCAGCAATCAGCCCCAGCATTTT. Its translation is CASSQDSSNQPQHF.

The chain combines TRBV4-3 with TRBJ1-6; weak D call: TRBD1 (5 bases). The CDR3 spans 15 residues. V was shortened by 1 base and J by 9 bases, with 13 bases between the two germline ends. Germline assignment: CDR1 LGHNA and CDR2 YSLEER. CDR3 in amino acids: CASSQGAGISSPLHF. CDR3 bases: TGCGCCAGCAGCCAAGGGGCAGGGATTAGTTCACCCCTCCACTTT.

The chain couples TRBV6-6 to TRBJ2-7; D gene ambiguous. Germline lookup yields CDR1 MNHNY and CDR2 SVGAGI (reference sequence). V dropped 2 bases and J dropped 1 base, with 6 bases sitting between them. There are 13 residues in the CDR3. Here the CDR3 DNA reads TGTGCCAGCAGTTACACACAGTCCTACGAGCAGTACTTC. This translates into CASSYTQSYEQYF.

The V and J genes are TRBV12-3 or TRBV12-4 and TRBJ1-1, with D hard to call. The length of the CDR3 is 11 residues. Trimming removed 5 bases at V and 5 bases at J, with 6 bases between. The CDR3 spells CASSLRTEAFF. The CDR3 DNA reads as TGTGCCAGCAGTCTGAGGACTGAAGCTTTCTTT.

The rearrangement links TRBV28 to TRBJ2-3; 9 nucleotides align to TRBD2. Germline V gives CDR1 MDHEN, CDR2 SYDVKM. The CDR3 is 18 residues long. V was pared by 2 bases and J by 0 bases, with 9 bases of the junction left unmatched. The CDR3 DNA sequence: TGTGCCAGCAGTTTACCGGTCCCTACTAGCGGGAGCACAGATACGCAGTATTTT. Encoded protein: CASSLPVPTSGSTDTQYF.

This clone showed up just a few times. This chain connects TRBV7-2 to TRBJ1-4; D possibly corresponds to TRBD1 (6 bases). The CDR3 contains 15 residues. Germline values: CDR1 SGHTA, CDR2 FQGNSA. V was clipped by 2 bases and J by 4 bases, with 11 bases between them. CDR3 protein: CASSLNSGVNEKLFF. The CDR3 DNA follows: TGTGCCAGCAGCTTAAATTCAGGGGTTAATGAAAAACTGTTTTTT. The full variable domain, its missing parts supplied by reference TRBV7-2 and TRBJ1-4, is GAGVSQSPSNKVTEKGKDVELRCDPISGHTALYWYRQSLGQGLEFLIYFQGNSAPDKSGLPSDRFSAERTGGSVSTLTIQRTQQEDSAVYLCASSLNSGVNEKLFFGSGTQLSVL.

J is TRBJ1-1 and V is TRBV30; TRBD1 is a possible D gene (5 bases). The CDR3 is 14 amino acids. Trimming pared 0 bases from V and 5 bases from J, leaving 13 bases between. Germline V gives CDR1 GTSNPN, CDR2 SVGIG (reference sequence). The CDR3 DNA follows: TGTGCCTGGAGTGTACGCCCAGGGAGGACTGAAGCTTTCTTT. It encodes CAWSVRPGRTEAFF.

The chain is built from TRBV7-2 and TRBJ1-2, with D unclear. Trimming pared 5 bases from V and 7 bases from J, leaving 17 bases between. Germline CDR1 and CDR2: SGHTA and FQGNSA. This CDR3 is built from 14 residues. CDR3 nucleotide sequence: TGTGCCAGCAGCCGCCAGGAGGCGGGAACTGGCTACACCTTC. This encodes CASSRQEAGTGYTF.

This clone turned up a few times. The chain couples TRBV5-1 to TRBJ1-4, with D possibly TRBD1 on 5 matching bases. Germline assignment: CDR1 SGHRS and CDR2 YFSETQ. The V end was cut by 1 base, the J end by 10 bases, with 17 bases between. The CDR3 is 15 amino acids. The CDR3 DNA reads TGCGCCAGCAGCTTGTGGACCCCCCACCAGGGAAAACTGTTTTTT. This codes for CASSLWTPHQGKLFF.

This clone is a singleton in its sample. The chain has TRBV2 and TRBJ2-7; 7 bases map to TRBD1. Germline V lookup: CDR1 SNHLY, CDR2 FYNNEI. V shed 7 bases and J 1 base; nucleotides not matched to a gene: 4. The CDR3 contains 13 residues. Here the CDR3 reads CASKQGLSYEQYF. Written as DNA, the CDR3 is TGTGCCAGCAAACAGGGGTTGTCCTACGAGCAGTACTTC.